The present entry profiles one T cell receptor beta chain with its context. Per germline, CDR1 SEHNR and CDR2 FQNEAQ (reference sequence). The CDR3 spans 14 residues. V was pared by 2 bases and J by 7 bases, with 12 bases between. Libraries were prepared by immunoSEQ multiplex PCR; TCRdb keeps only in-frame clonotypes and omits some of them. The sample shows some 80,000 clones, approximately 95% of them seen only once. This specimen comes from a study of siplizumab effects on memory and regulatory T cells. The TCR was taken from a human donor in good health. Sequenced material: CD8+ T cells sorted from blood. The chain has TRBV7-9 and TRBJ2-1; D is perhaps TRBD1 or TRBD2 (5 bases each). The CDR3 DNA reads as TGTGCCAGCAGCTTAAAGGCAGGGAGAAATGAGCAGTTCTTC. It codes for CASSLKAGRNEQFF. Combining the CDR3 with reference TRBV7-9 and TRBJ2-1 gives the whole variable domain DTGVSQNPRHKITKRGQNVTFRCDPISEHNRLYWYRQTLGQGPEFLTYFQNEAQLEKSRLLSDRFSAERPKGSFSTLEIQRTEQGDSAMYLCASSLKAGRNEQFFGPGTRLTVL.